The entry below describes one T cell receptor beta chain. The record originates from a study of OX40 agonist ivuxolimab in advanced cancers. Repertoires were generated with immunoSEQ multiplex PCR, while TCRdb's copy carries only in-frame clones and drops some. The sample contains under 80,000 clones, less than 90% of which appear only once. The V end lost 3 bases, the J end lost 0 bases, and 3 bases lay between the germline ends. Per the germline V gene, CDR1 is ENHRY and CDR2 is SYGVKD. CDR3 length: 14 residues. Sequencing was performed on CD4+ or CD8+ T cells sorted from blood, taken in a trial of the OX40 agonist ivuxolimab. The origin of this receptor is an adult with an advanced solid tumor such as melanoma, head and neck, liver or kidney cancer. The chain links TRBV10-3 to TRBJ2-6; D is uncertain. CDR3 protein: CAISENSGANVLTF. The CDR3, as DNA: TGTGCCATCAGTGAAAACTCTGGGGCCAACGTCCTGACTTTC.